These T cell receptor beta chains were read from a single sample in a study of T cell responses to AZD1222 COVID-19 vaccine. The method was immunoSEQ multiplex PCR; TCRdb's version includes in-frame clones alone and lacks a portion of them. The sample records about 260,000 clones, 93% being singletons. The sample was peripheral blood, taken on day 0 of AZD1222 vaccination. Source of these receptors: an adult in good health. Each CDR3 is given without its conserved first and last residue. A D gene is named only where the DNA matches it firmly.

v_gene: TRBV3-1/TRBV3-2; d_gene: .; j_gene: TRBJ1-1; CDR3aa: ASSQAAGAEAF
v_gene: TRBV4-2; d_gene: TRBD1; j_gene: TRBJ1-2; CDR3aa: ASRDRGRHYGYT
v_gene: TRBV3-1/TRBV3-2; d_gene: TRBD2; j_gene: TRBJ2-3; CDR3aa: ASSPLGGGHSDTQY
v_gene: TRBV5-4; d_gene: TRBD2; j_gene: TRBJ2-1; CDR3aa: ASSSRRGGNEQF
v_gene: TRBV25-1; d_gene: TRBD1; j_gene: TRBJ2-2; CDR3aa: ASSAPRQGARNTGELF
v_gene: TRBV27; d_gene: TRBD1; j_gene: TRBJ2-7; CDR3aa: ASSLGQGARYEQY
v_gene: TRBV10-3; d_gene: .; j_gene: TRBJ1-2; CDR3aa: AISDVQGLGYT
v_gene: TRBV13; d_gene: .; j_gene: TRBJ2-7; CDR3aa: ASSPSSGVIYEQY
v_gene: TRBV18; d_gene: TRBD2; j_gene: TRBJ2-1; CDR3aa: ASSFYGGGRSYNEQF
v_gene: TRBV10-3; d_gene: TRBD1; j_gene: TRBJ1-5; CDR3aa: ATGTGEGQPQH
v_gene: TRBV28; d_gene: .; j_gene: TRBJ1-1; CDR3aa: ASRPRAPLKAF
v_gene: TRBV5-1; d_gene: .; j_gene: TRBJ1-1; CDR3aa: ASSLLGAGQANTEAF
v_gene: TRBV14; d_gene: TRBD2; j_gene: TRBJ2-1; CDR3aa: ASSLTSGTLEKQF
v_gene: TRBV4-2; d_gene: .; j_gene: TRBJ1-2; CDR3aa: ASSQGSGGPNYGYT
v_gene: TRBV29-1; d_gene: .; j_gene: TRBJ2-3; CDR3aa: SVPGAGGDTQY
v_gene: TRBV10-2; d_gene: .; j_gene: TRBJ2-7; CDR3aa: ASSGAVYEQY
v_gene: TRBV7-3; d_gene: .; j_gene: TRBJ1-5; CDR3aa: ASSLISQVNSNQPQH
v_gene: TRBV4-3; d_gene: .; j_gene: TRBJ2-7; CDR3aa: ASSPMGGRSYEQY
v_gene: TRBV5-1; d_gene: .; j_gene: TRBJ2-2; CDR3aa: ASSLGTDSNTGELF
v_gene: TRBV10-3; d_gene: .; j_gene: TRBJ1-1; CDR3aa: ATQDRSQSRRTEAF
v_gene: TRBV5-6; d_gene: .; j_gene: TRBJ1-3; CDR3aa: ASSGWTALGNTIY
v_gene: TRBV28; d_gene: .; j_gene: TRBJ2-7; CDR3aa: ASSLWVGEQY
v_gene: TRBV2; d_gene: .; j_gene: TRBJ2-1; CDR3aa: ASGQFYNEQF
v_gene: TRBV19; d_gene: TRBD2; j_gene: TRBJ2-3; CDR3aa: ASSMGRETDTQY
v_gene: TRBV2; d_gene: .; j_gene: TRBJ2-1; CDR3aa: ASSEAWRLGPPWNEQF
v_gene: TRBV28; d_gene: .; j_gene: TRBJ2-7; CDR3aa: ASRTVSYEQY
v_gene: TRBV11-2; d_gene: TRBD1; j_gene: TRBJ1-2; CDR3aa: ASSKDRDIQGYT
v_gene: TRBV19; d_gene: .; j_gene: TRBJ1-6; CDR3aa: ASSMRSGRNSPLH
v_gene: TRBV15; d_gene: .; j_gene: TRBJ2-7; CDR3aa: ATSREISRTGAYEQY
v_gene: TRBV10-2; d_gene: TRBD2; j_gene: TRBJ2-1; CDR3aa: ASSAGVGREGQGEQF
v_gene: TRBV7-8; d_gene: TRBD2; j_gene: TRBJ2-3; CDR3aa: ASSFPPASGRALTDTQY
v_gene: TRBV28; d_gene: .; j_gene: TRBJ1-1; CDR3aa: ASSLLTTEAF
v_gene: TRBV19; d_gene: .; j_gene: TRBJ2-7; CDR3aa: ASSIDGETYEQY
v_gene: TRBV5-4; d_gene: .; j_gene: TRBJ2-5; CDR3aa: ASTRRVGQQETQY
v_gene: TRBV18; d_gene: TRBD1; j_gene: TRBJ1-2; CDR3aa: ASSPRQGDYPGYT
v_gene: TRBV19; d_gene: .; j_gene: TRBJ1-2; CDR3aa: ASSIGRGGNYGYT
v_gene: TRBV28; d_gene: .; j_gene: TRBJ2-5; CDR3aa: ASSLGRLETQY
v_gene: TRBV6-5; d_gene: TRBD2; j_gene: TRBJ2-1; CDR3aa: ASTRTSGIYNEQF
v_gene: TRBV5-4; d_gene: .; j_gene: TRBJ1-1; CDR3aa: ASSLGVPAAHTEAF
v_gene: TRBV7-8; d_gene: .; j_gene: TRBJ1-2; CDR3aa: ASSSTTGPSYGYT
v_gene: TRBV28; d_gene: .; j_gene: TRBJ2-6; CDR3aa: ASREDLLSGANVLT
v_gene: TRBV3-1/TRBV3-2; d_gene: .; j_gene: TRBJ1-2; CDR3aa: ASSQEPGGYT